This T cell receptor (beta chain) was sequenced during a study of blood T cell repertoires in COVID-19 (dated by TCRdb to the early 2020s). With regard to the full study: The collaborator samples originated in the United States, Italy and Spain and spanned the acute and convalescent phases of COVID-19. A freely available public database, intended as a resource for researchers studying the immune response to SARS-CoV-2, is where the repertoires were released. Where available, HLA class I and class II types were obtained from metadata supplied by the sample provider rather than from assay-based typing. Samples were obtained from the ongoing ImmuneRACE study (first 160 participants) and from 1,254 subjects provided by 6 global collaborators. The prospective study material was composed of cDNA or gDNA derived from T cells, B-cell-depleted T cells, or PBMCs. Nearly every sample came with metadata listing a de-identified subject ID, COVID-19 status, age in years and sex. Subjects who had been exposed to COVID-19, were actively infected with it, or had recovered from it provided the deeply sampled blood TCRbeta repertoires that made up the dataset.

In the germline V gene (reference sequence), CDR1 corresponds to LGHDT and CDR2 to YNNKEL. The trim is 8 bases for V and 5 bases for J, with a gap of 13 bases between the germline ends. From cysteine to phenylalanine, the CDR3 is 12 amino acids long. Only CDR3 DNA is held: 36 bases, read in frame from base 1. General findings and caveats noted by the study authors: The amount of clinical and demographic metadata varied by source and participant and was provided uncurated.

The immunoSEQ Assay, a bias-controlled multiplex PCR, was used to amplify TCRbeta CDR3 regions from genomic DNA. The published analysis was carried out like this. Within the assay, amplification of reference gene primers was used to estimate how many nucleated cells each sample contained. To quantify the absolute abundance of each unique TCRbeta CDR3 rearrangement, sequence reads were collapsed and filtered. For each sample, productive Simpson clonality was calculated by taking the square root of Simpson's diversity index across productive rearrangements. What TCRdb holds here is the immuneACCESS table cut down to in-frame rearrangements. Part of the clones is not present; checked against another copy, under half of the missing clones reflect an unresolved V gene, and the others are unexplained. From that table come the V and J calls and clone size; the DNA was used to work out D and trimming. This sample lists hundreds of thousands of clones; approximately 88% were detected once. The biggest ten clones account for 6% to 6.5% of the sample.

On this clone itself: Its specific antigen is unknown. The sample holds no much larger clone one base away, and base qualities are not on file.

Participants in the prospective study were enrolled through a virtual design, were aged roughly 18 to 100 years, and lived in about 25 United States geographic areas. To assign participants to cohorts, the prospective study relied on clinical history that participants themselves reported in a screening survey and a study questionnaire. ImmuneRACE Cohort 3 recovered participants were defined by two consecutive negative NP/OP PCR tests, healthcare professional clearance, or symptom resolution. Mobile phlebotomists in the prospective study collected whole blood, serum and a nasopharyngeal or oropharyngeal swab from every participant. Prospective study participants could optionally give additional blood draws and questionnaires over a roughly 2-month period. Before DNA extraction, prospective study blood samples were shipped either frozen or at room temperature.

Source material: PBMCs or T cells enriched from blood (not recorded which). This TCR derives from a woman in her thirties or forties who had recovered from COVID-19. The sequence links TRBV3-1 (or the pseudogene TRBV3-2) to TRBJ2-7; a tentative D call is TRBD1 (5 bases match). The sequenced DNA: TGTGCCAGCGGGGCTAGTGGGAACGAGCAGTACTTC. Its translation reads: CASGASGNEQYF.